Listed below are T cell receptor beta chains from one sample, sequenced in a study of vaccination and CD4 T cells after COVID-19. No antigen has been assigned to these receptors. A single record per CDR3 protein comes from TCRdb applying MiXCR to the PCR reads. Here the sample spans some 21,000 distinct CDR3 sequences, around 46% being singletons. The sample here was CD4+ T cells from blood, cultured in vitro, taken about 7 months after SARS-CoV-2 vaccination. The origin of the receptors is a human donor who had recovered from COVID-19. Both conserved end residues are part of each CDR3. The order of the fields is CDR3 protein, CDR3 DNA, clone size, J gene, V gene, D gene. The D gene is left open where the match is weak. Rows may omit the clone size; those that give it use once, few, many or a size class.

CDR3aa: CASSQTRDYNEQFF
CDR3nt: TGTGCCAGCAGCCAAACCCGGGATTACAATGAGCAGTTCTTC
abundance: NA
j_gene: TRBJ2-1
v_gene: TRBV7-3
d_gene: NA

CDR3aa: CASSLSGRGEQFF
CDR3nt: TGTGCCAGCAGCCTCAGCGGGAGGGGCGAGCAGTTCTTC
abundance: NA
j_gene: TRBJ2-1
v_gene: TRBV18
d_gene: TRBD2

CDR3aa: CSAIDRVVNIQYF
CDR3nt: TGCAGTGCTATTGACAGGGTTGTGAACATTCAGTACTTC
abundance: NA
j_gene: TRBJ2-4
v_gene: TRBV20-1
d_gene: TRBD1

CDR3aa: CSASHESTDTQYF
CDR3nt: TGCAGTGCTAGTCACGAATCCACAGATACGCAGTATTTT
abundance: NA
j_gene: TRBJ2-3
v_gene: TRBV20-1
d_gene: NA

CDR3aa: CASSLTGGRTSDEAFF
CDR3nt: TGTGCCAGCAGCTTAACCGGGGGGCGAACGAGTGATGAAGCTTTCTTT
abundance: NA
j_gene: TRBJ1-1
v_gene: TRBV7-9
d_gene: NA

CDR3aa: CSAIRTPDSYEQYF
CDR3nt: TGCAGTGCTATTCGGACACCAGACTCCTACGAGCAGTACTTC
abundance: NA
j_gene: TRBJ2-7
v_gene: TRBV20-1
d_gene: NA

CDR3aa: CASSPIKDRGLYEQYF
CDR3nt: TGTGCCAGCAGTCCGATAAAGGACAGGGGACTATACGAGCAGTACTTC
abundance: NA
j_gene: TRBJ2-7
v_gene: TRBV27
d_gene: TRBD1

CDR3aa: CAAGQGNTEAFF
CDR3nt: TGTGCCGCGGGACAGGGGAACACTGAAGCTTTCTTT
abundance: few
j_gene: TRBJ1-1
v_gene: TRBV10-3
d_gene: TRBD1

CDR3aa: CASSLSDRDSPLHF
CDR3nt: TGCGCCAGCAGCTTGTCGGACAGGGACTCACCCCTCCACTTT
abundance: once
j_gene: TRBJ1-6
v_gene: TRBV5-1
d_gene: TRBD1

CDR3aa: CSARGDRGENTEAFF
CDR3nt: TGCAGTGCTAGAGGGGACAGGGGTGAGAACACTGAAGCTTTCTTT
abundance: NA
j_gene: TRBJ1-1
v_gene: TRBV20-1
d_gene: TRBD1

CDR3aa: CASSLLNPLYGYTF
CDR3nt: TGCGCCAGCAGCTTGCTGAACCCCCTCTATGGCTACACCTTC
abundance: NA
j_gene: TRBJ1-2
v_gene: TRBV5-1
d_gene: NA

CDR3aa: CAISESRGGSTEAFF
CDR3nt: TGTGCCATCAGTGAGTCGCGGGGGGGTAGCACTGAAGCTTTCTTT
abundance: NA
j_gene: TRBJ1-1
v_gene: TRBV10-3
d_gene: NA

CDR3aa: CASSADRGQETQYF
CDR3nt: TGTGCCAGTTCCGCCGACAGGGGCCAAGAGACCCAGTACTTC
abundance: once
j_gene: TRBJ2-5
v_gene: TRBV19
d_gene: TRBD1

CDR3aa: CASSGGQGSTYNSPLHF
CDR3nt: TGTGCCAGCAGTGGCGGACAGGGAAGCACCTATAATTCACCCCTCCACTTT
abundance: NA
j_gene: TRBJ1-6
v_gene: TRBV4-2
d_gene: TRBD1

CDR3aa: CSASTRLAGGPTFTDTQYF
CDR3nt: TGCAGTGCTAGTACCCGACTAGCGGGGGGACCTACGTTCACAGATACGCAGTATTTT
abundance: NA
j_gene: TRBJ2-3
v_gene: TRBV20-1
d_gene: TRBD2

CDR3aa: CAISESTIAGVHEQYF
CDR3nt: TGTGCCATCAGTGAGTCGACAATAGCAGGCGTCCACGAGCAGTACTTC
abundance: few
j_gene: TRBJ2-7
v_gene: TRBV10-3
d_gene: NA

CDR3aa: CASSFGSQETQYF
CDR3nt: TGTGCCAGCAGCTTTGGGTCCCAGGAGACCCAGTACTTC
abundance: NA
j_gene: TRBJ2-5
v_gene: TRBV7-9
d_gene: NA

CDR3aa: CASSFPNSPLHF
CDR3nt: TGTGCCAGCAGCTTTCCTAATTCACCCCTCCACTTT
abundance: few
j_gene: TRBJ1-6
v_gene: TRBV7-9
d_gene: NA

CDR3aa: CSAPLAGGRNTQYF
CDR3nt: TGCAGTGCACCACTAGCGGGGGGGCGAAATACGCAGTATTTT
abundance: few
j_gene: TRBJ2-3
v_gene: TRBV20-1
d_gene: TRBD2

CDR3aa: CSASWASYNEQFF
CDR3nt: TGCAGTGCTAGTTGGGCGTCCTACAATGAGCAGTTCTTC
abundance: NA
j_gene: TRBJ2-1
v_gene: TRBV20-1
d_gene: NA

CDR3aa: CASSSPGQGLFSNQPQHF
CDR3nt: TGTGCCAGCAGCTCCCCGGGACAGGGGCTCTTTAGCAATCAGCCCCAGCATTTT
abundance: NA
j_gene: TRBJ1-5
v_gene: TRBV7-9
d_gene: TRBD1

CDR3aa: CASSFRGSAGIYYEQYF
CDR3nt: TGTGCCAGCAGCTTTCGTGGGAGTGCAGGAATATACTACGAGCAGTACTTC
abundance: few
j_gene: TRBJ2-7
v_gene: TRBV7-2
d_gene: NA

CDR3aa: CSAKRTGIYEQYF
CDR3nt: TGCAGTGCTAAAAGGACAGGGATCTACGAGCAGTACTTC
abundance: large
j_gene: TRBJ2-7
v_gene: TRBV20-1
d_gene: TRBD1

CDR3aa: CASSQDQGGANTGELFF
CDR3nt: TGCGCCAGCAGCCAAGATCAGGGCGGAGCGAACACCGGGGAGCTGTTTTTT
abundance: NA
j_gene: TRBJ2-2
v_gene: TRBV4-1
d_gene: NA

CDR3aa: CASSLIGEGQPQHF
CDR3nt: TGTGCCAGCAGCTTGATAGGGGAGGGACAGCCCCAGCATTTT
abundance: NA
j_gene: TRBJ1-5
v_gene: TRBV7-2
d_gene: NA

CDR3aa: CASSLLGTSGGARIETQYF
CDR3nt: TGTGCCAGCAGCTTACTAGGGACTAGCGGGGGGGCGAGGATAGAGACCCAGTACTTC
abundance: few
j_gene: TRBJ2-5
v_gene: TRBV7-6
d_gene: TRBD2

CDR3aa: CSVNNPQGLANNEQFF
CDR3nt: TGCAGCGTCAATAACCCACAGGGGCTAGCCAACAATGAGCAGTTCTTC
abundance: once
j_gene: TRBJ2-1
v_gene: TRBV29-1
d_gene: TRBD1

CDR3aa: CASSSRNRTSGRIGETQYF
CDR3nt: TGTGCCAGCAGCTCACGAAATCGGACTAGCGGGAGGATAGGGGAGACCCAGTACTTC
abundance: few
j_gene: TRBJ2-5
v_gene: TRBV7-2
d_gene: TRBD2

CDR3aa: CASSLKGRDYEQYF
CDR3nt: TGTGCCAGCAGTTTAAAGGGCAGGGACTACGAGCAGTACTTC
abundance: few
j_gene: TRBJ2-7
v_gene: TRBV27
d_gene: NA